Reported below is one TCR beta chain. What antigen it recognizes has not been identified. Per-base qualities were not stored, and no clone one base away is much larger. TCRdb records Illumina HiSeq 1500 as the sequencer. TCRdb reworked the public reads: Q25 trimming with fastp, MiXCR clone assembly, productive beta chains retained. Identical CDR3 protein sequences are pooled into one entry, listed with their most common genes and DNA. This sample lists 700,000 to 850,000 distinct CDR3 sequences; 30% to 35% were detected once. 9.5% to 15% of the sample belongs to the ten largest clones. These data are taken from a study of T cell repertoires in cytomegalovirus infection (dated by TCRdb to the late 2010s). In the study overall: The peptide stimulations were aimed at well-studied HLA-B-restricted epitopes as well as recently identified HLA-C-restricted CMV epitopes, whose presentation resists viral immunomodulation. Because public TCR beta signatures pointed to carriage of CMV infection together with the matching HLA type, the HLA type of each donor mattered for the analysis. Study-level results and caveats: In both this cohort and an independent cohort of 352 donors, the cumulative frequency of public TCR beta family members distinguished carriers of CMV infection plus the relevant HLA type. The ex vivo response was dominated by HLA-C-restricted CMV-specific TCR beta clonotypes, and the single most frequent clonotype in two of eight donors was supplied by these HLA-C-restricted clonotypes.

The treatment or condition label here, explained by the study, means: in vitro stimulation with specific CMV peptide epitopes to enrich CMV-specific T cells. The sequenced sample was cultured CD8+ T cells from PBMCs, obtained from culture after CMV antigen stimulation. The sequence came from a human donor in good health (CMV status not recorded). Some clones in this sample may be carry-over from other donors' samples.

DNA sequence: TGTGCCAGTAGTATCTCCGGAAACTATGGCTACACCTTC. Its protein product is CASSISGNYGYTF. In this chain, TRBV19 is recombined with TRBJ1-2; the D segment cannot be called with confidence. The CDR3 runs 13 residues from the cysteine to the phenylalanine. Only the CDR3 DNA stays, 39 bases, in frame from base 1. From the germline V gene (reference sequence), CDR1 is LNHDA and CDR2 is SQIVND. Between the V and J ends, shortened by 3 bases and 2 bases respectively, the junction contains 7 bases.